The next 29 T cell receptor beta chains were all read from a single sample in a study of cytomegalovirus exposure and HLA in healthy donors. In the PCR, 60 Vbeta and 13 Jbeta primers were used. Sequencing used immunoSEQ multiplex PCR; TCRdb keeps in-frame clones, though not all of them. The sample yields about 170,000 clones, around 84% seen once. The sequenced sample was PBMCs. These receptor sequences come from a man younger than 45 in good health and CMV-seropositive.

Here the CDR3 reads CASSPGMALNTEAFF. The CDR3 DNA follows: TGTGCCAGCTCACCAGGTATGGCTCTGAACACTGAAGCTTTCTTT. The rearrangement uses TRBV18 and TRBJ1-1, with D unresolved. The CDR3 extends over 15 amino acids. Germline loops: CDR1 KGHSH, CDR2 LQKENI. V lost 2 bases and J lost 0, with 10 bases in between. The full variable domain, with the rest looked up from reference TRBV18 and TRBJ1-1, is NAGVMQNPRHLVRRRGQEARLRCSPMKGHSHVYWYRQLPEEGLKFMVYLQKENIIDESGMPKERFSAEFPKEGPSILRIQQVVRGDSAAYFCASSPGMALNTEAFFGQGTRLTVV.

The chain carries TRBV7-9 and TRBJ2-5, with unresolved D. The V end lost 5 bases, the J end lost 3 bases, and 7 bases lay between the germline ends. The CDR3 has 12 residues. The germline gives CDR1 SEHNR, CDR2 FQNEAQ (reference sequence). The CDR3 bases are TGTGCCAGCAGCGACTGGAAAGAGACCCAGTACTTC. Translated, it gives CASSDWKETQYF.

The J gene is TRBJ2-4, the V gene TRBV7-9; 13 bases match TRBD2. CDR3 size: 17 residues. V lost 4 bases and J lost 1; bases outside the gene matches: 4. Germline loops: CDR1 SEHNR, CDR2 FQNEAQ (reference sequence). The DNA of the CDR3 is TGTGCCAGCAGCTCCCAACTAGCGGGAGGGGCCAAAAACATTCAGTACTTC. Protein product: CASSSQLAGGAKNIQYF.

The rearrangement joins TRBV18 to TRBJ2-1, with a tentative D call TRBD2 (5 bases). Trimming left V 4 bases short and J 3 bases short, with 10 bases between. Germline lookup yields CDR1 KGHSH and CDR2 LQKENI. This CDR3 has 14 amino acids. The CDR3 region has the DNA TGTGCCAGCTCACGCCGTGCGGGCTACAATGAGCAGTTCTTC. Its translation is CASSRRAGYNEQFF.

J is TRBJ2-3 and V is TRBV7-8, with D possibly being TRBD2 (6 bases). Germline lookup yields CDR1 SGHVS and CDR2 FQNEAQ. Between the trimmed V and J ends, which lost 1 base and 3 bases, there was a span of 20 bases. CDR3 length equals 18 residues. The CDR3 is CASSLGSAGRGRTDTQYF. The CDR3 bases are TGTGCCAGCAGCTTAGGCTCCGCGGGACGGGGGAGGACAGATACGCAGTATTTT.

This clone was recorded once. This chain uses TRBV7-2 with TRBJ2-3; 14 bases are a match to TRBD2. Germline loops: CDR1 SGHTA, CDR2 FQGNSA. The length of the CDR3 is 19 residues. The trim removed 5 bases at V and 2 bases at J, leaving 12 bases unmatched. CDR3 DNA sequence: TGTGCCAGCAGCGTGCCGACTAGCGGGAGGGTCAAGACCACAGATACGCAGTATTTT. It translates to CASSVPTSGRVKTTDTQYF.

CDR3 protein: CAVAGSEETQYF. In DNA form, the CDR3 reads TGTGCCGTAGCCGGGTCCGAAGAGACCCAGTACTTC. The rearrangement uses TRBV11-3 and TRBJ2-5; D unclear. From germline, CDR1 is SGHNT and CDR2 YENEEA. The CDR3 loop spans 12 amino acids. Trimming took 11 bases from V and 3 from J, leaving 13 bases between them.

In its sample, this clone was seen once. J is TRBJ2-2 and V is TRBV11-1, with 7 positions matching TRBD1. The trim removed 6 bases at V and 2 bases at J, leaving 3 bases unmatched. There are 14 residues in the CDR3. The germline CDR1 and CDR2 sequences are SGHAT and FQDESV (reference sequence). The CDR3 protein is CASRTGANTGELFF. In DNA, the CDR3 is TGTGCCAGCAGAACAGGGGCCAACACCGGGGAGCTGTTTTTT. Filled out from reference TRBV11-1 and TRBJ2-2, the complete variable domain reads EAEVAQSPRYKITEKSQAVAFWCDPISGHATLYWYRQILGQGPELLVQFQDESVVDDSQLPKDRFSAERLKGVDSTLKIQPAELGDSAMYLCASRTGANTGELFFGEGSRLTVL.

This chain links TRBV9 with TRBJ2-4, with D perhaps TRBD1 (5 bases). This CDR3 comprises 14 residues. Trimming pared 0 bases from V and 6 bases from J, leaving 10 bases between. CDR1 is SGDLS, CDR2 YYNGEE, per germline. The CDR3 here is CASSVGQRSNIQYF. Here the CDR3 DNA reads TGTGCCAGCAGCGTAGGACAGAGATCAAACATTCAGTACTTC.

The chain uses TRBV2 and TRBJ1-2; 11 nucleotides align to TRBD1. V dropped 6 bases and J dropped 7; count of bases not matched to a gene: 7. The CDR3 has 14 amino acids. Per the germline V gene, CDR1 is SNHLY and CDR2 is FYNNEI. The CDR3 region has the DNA TGTGCCAGCAGGGCGACAGGGACAGGGGGTGGCTACACCTTC. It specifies CASRATGTGGGYTF.

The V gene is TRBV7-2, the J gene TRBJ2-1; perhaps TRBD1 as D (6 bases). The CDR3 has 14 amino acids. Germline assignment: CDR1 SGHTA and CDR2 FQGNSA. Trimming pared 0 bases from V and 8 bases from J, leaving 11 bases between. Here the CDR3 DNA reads TGTGCCAGCAGCTTAGCACTACAGGGCGATGAGCAGTTCTTC. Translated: CASSLALQGDEQFF. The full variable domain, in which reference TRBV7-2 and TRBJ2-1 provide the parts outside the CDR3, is GAGVSQSPSNKVTEKGKDVELRCDPISGHTALYWYRQSLGQGLEFLIYFQGNSAPDKSGLPSDRFSAERTGGSVSTLTIQRTQQEDSAVYLCASSLALQGDEQFFGPGTRLTVL.

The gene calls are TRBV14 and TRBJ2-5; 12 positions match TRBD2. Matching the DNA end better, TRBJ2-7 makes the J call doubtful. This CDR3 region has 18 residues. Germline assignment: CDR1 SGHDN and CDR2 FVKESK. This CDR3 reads CASSQTPGTSGSSYEQYF. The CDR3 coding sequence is TGTGCCAGCAGCCAGACCCCGGGGACTAGCGGGTCTTCCTACGAGCAGTACTTC.

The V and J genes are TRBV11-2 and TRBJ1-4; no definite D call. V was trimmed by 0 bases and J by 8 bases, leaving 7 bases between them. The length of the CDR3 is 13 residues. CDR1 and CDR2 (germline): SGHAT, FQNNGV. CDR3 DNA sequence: TGTGCCAGCAGCTTAGAAATCGTAGAAAAACTGTTTTTT. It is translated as CASSLEIVEKLFF.

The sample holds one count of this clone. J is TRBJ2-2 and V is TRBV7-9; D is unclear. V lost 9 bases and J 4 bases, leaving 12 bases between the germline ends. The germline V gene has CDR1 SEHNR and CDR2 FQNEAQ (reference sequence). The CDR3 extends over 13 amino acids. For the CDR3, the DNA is TGTGCCAGTTCCTCCTCCTCCACCGGGGAGCTGTTTTTT. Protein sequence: CASSSSSTGELFF.

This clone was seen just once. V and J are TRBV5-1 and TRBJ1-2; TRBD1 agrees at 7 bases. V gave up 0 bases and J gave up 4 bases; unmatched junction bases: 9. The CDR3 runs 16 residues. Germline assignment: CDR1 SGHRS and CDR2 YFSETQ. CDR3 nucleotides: TGCGCCAGCAGCTTGGCCCTAGGGACAGACCCCTATGGCTACACCTTC. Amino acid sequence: CASSLALGTDPYGYTF.

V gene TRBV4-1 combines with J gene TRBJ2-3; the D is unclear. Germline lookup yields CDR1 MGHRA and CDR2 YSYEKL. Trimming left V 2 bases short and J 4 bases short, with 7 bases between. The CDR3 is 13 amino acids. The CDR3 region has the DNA TGCGCCAGCAGCCAACTTTTTTCAGATACGCAGTATTTT. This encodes CASSQLFSDTQYF.

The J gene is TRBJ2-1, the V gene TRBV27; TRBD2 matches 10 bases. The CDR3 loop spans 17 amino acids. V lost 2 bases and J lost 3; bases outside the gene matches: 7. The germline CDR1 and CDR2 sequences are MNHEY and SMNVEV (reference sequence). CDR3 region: CASSLTSGRADYNEQFF. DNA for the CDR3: TGTGCCAGCAGTTTAACCAGCGGGAGGGCCGACTACAATGAGCAGTTCTTC.

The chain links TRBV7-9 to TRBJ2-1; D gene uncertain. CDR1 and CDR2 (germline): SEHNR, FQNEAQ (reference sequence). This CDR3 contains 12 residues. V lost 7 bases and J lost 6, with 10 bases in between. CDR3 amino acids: CASTRDSNEQFF. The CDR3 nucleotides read TGTGCCAGCACCCGAGATTCCAATGAGCAGTTCTTC.

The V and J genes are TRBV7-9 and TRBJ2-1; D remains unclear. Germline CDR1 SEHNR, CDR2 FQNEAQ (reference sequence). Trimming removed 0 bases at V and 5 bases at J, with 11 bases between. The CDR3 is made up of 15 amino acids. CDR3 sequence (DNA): TGTGCCAGCAGCTTAGCGCTATATGGAGACAATGAGCAGTTCTTC. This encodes CASSLALYGDNEQFF.

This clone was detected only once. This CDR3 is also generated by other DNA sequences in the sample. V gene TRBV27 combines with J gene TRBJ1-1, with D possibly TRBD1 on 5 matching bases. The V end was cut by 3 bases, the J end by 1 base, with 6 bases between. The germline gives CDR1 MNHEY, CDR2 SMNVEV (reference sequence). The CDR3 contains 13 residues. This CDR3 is CASSFRENTEAFF. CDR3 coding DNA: TGTGCCAGCAGTTTCAGGGAGAACACTGAAGCTTTCTTT.

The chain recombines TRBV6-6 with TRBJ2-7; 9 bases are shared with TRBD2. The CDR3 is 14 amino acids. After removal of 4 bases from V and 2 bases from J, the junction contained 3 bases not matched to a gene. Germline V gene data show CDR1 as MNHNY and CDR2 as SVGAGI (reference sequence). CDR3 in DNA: TGTGCCAGCAGTTTCCTAGCGGGGACCTACGAGCAGTACTTC. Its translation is CASSFLAGTYEQYF.

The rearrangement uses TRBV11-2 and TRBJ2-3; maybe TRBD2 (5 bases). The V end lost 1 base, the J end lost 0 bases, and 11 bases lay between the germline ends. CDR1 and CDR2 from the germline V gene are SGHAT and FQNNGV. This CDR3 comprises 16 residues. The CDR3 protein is CASSLVRGTSTDTQYF. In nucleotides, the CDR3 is TGTGCCAGCAGCTTAGTCCGGGGAACTAGCACAGATACGCAGTATTTT.

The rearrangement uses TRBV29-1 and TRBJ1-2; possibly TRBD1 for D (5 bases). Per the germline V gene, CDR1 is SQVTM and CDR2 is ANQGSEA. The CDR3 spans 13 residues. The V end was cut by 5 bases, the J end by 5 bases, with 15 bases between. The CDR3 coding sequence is TGCAGCGTTCCCGGGGGAGCCTGGTATGGCTACACCTTC. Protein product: CSVPGGAWYGYTF.

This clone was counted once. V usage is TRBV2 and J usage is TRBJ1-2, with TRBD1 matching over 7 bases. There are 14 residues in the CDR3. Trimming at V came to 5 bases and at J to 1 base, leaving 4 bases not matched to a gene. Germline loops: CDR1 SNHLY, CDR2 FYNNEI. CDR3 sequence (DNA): TGTGCCAGCAGTAAAGGGACAGATAACTATGGCTACACCTTC. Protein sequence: CASSKGTDNYGYTF. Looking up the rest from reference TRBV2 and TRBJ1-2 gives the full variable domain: EPEVTQTPSHQVTQMGQEVILRCVPISNHLYFYWYRQILGQKVEFLVSFYNNEISEKSEIFDDQFSVERPDGSNFTLKIRSTKLEDSAMYFCASSKGTDNYGYTFGSGTRLTVV.

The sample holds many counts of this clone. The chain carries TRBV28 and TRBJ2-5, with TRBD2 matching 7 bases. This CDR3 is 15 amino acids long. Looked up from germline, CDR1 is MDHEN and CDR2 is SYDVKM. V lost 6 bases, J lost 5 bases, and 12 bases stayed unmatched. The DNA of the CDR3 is TGTGCCAGCAGCGTTACTAGCGAGGCGTGGGAGACCCAGTACTTC. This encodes CASSVTSEAWETQYF.

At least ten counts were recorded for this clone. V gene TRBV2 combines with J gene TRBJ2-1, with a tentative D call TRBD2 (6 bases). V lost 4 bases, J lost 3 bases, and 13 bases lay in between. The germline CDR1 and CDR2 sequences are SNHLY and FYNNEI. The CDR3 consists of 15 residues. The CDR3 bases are TGTGCCAGCAGTGCGGGACCCGGGGGCTACAATGAGCAGTTCTTC. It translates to CASSAGPGGYNEQFF.

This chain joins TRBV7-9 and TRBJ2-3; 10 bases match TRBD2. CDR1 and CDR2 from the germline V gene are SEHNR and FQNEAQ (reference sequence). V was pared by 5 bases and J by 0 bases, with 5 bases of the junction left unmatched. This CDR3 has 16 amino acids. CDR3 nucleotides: TGTGCCAGCAGCCAAGGACTAGCGGAAAGCACAGATACGCAGTATTTT. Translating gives CASSQGLAESTDTQYF.

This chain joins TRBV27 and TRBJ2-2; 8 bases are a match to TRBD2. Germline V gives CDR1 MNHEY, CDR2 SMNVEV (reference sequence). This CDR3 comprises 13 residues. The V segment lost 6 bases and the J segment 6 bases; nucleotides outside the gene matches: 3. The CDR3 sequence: CASSREGAGELFF. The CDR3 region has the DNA TGTGCCAGCAGCCGGGAGGGGGCCGGGGAGCTGTTTTTT.

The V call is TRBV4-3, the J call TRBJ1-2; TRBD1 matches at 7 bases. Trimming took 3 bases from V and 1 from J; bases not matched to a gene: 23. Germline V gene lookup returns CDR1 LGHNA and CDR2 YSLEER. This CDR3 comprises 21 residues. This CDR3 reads CASSHRLPSDREGIINYGYTF. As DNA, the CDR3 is TGCGCCAGCAGCCACCGCCTCCCCTCTGACAGGGAAGGCATAATTAACTATGGCTACACCTTC.